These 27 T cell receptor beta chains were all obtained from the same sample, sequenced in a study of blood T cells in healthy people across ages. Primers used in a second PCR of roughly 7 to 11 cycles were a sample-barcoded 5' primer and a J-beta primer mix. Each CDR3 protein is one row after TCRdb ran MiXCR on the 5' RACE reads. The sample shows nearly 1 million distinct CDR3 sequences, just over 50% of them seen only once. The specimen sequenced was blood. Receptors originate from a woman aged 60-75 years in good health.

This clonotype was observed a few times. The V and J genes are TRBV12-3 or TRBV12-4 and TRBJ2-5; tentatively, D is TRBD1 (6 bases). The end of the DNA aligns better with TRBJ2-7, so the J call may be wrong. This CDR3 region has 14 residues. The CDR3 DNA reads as TGTGCCAGCAGTCCCAGGGCCAGGGGTGACGAGCAGTACTTC. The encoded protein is CASSPRARGDEQYF.

CDR3 coding DNA: TGTGCCAGTTGGCGGGACAGTATGGGCAATGAGCAGTTCTTC. Translation gives CASWRDSMGNEQFF. The chain recombines TRBV5-6 with TRBJ2-1; a weak D match, TRBD1 (7 bases). CDR3 length equals 14 residues. Germline V gene lookup returns CDR1 SGHDT and CDR2 YYEEEE. V lost 8 bases, J lost 6 bases, and 18 bases lay in between.

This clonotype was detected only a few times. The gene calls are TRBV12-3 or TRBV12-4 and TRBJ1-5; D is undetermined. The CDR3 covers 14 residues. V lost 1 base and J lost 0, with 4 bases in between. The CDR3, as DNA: TGTGCCAGCAGTTTAGGCAGTAGCAATCAGCCCCAGCATTTT. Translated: CASSLGSSNQPQHF.

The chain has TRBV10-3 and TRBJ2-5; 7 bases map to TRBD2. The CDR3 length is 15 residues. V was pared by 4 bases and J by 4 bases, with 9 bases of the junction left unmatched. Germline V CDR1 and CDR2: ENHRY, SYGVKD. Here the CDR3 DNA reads TGTGCCATCAGTGCCGGCTCCGGCGGGAGAGAGACCCAGTACTTC. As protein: CAISAGSGGRETQYF.

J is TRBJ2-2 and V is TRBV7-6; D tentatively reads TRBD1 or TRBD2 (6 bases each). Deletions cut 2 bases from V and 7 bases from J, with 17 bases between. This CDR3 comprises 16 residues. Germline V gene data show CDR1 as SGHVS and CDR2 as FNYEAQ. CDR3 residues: CASSLTTSWGRGELFF. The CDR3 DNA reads TGTGCCAGCAGCTTAACGACTAGTTGGGGGCGCGGGGAGCTGTTTTTT.

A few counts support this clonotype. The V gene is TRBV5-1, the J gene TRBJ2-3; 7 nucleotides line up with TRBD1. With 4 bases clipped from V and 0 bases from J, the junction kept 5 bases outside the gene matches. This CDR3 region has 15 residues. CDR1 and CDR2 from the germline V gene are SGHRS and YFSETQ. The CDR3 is CASSVPGQSTDTQYF. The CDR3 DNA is TGCGCCAGCAGCGTGCCGGGACAGAGCACAGATACGCAGTATTTT.

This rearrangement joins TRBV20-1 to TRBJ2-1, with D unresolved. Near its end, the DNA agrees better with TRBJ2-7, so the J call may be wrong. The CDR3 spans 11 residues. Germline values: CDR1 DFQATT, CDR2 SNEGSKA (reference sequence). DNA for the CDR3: TGCAGTGCTTGGAGTTACAATGAGCAGTACTTC. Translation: CSAWSYNEQYF.

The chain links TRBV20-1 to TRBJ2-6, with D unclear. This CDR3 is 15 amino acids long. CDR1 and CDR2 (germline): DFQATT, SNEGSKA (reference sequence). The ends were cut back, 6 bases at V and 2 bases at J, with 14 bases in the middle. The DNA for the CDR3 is TGCAGTGCCCTCCCGGCTAGGGCTGGGGCCAACGTCCTGACTTTC. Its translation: CSALPARAGANVLTF.

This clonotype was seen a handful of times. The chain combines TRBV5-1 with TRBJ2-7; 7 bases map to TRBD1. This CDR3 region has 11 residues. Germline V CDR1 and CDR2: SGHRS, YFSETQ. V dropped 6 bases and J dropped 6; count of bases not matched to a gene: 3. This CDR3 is CASIGGGEQYF. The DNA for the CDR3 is TGCGCCAGCATAGGGGGCGGCGAGCAGTACTTC.

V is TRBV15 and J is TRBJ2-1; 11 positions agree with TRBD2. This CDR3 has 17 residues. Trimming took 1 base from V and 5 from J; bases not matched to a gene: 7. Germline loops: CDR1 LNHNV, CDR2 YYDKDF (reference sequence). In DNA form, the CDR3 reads TGTGCCACCAGCAGAGTCGGGGGTAGCGGGAGGGACAATGAGCAGTTCTTC. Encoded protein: CATSRVGGSGRDNEQFF.

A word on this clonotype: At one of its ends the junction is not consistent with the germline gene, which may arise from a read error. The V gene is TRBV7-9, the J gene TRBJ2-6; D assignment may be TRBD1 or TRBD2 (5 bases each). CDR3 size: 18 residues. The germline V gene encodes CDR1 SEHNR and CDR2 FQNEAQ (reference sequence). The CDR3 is CASSLDQFPLRGANVLTF. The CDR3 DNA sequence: TGTGCCAGCAGCTTAGACCAATTCCCCTTGCGAGGGGCCAACGTCCTGACTTTT.

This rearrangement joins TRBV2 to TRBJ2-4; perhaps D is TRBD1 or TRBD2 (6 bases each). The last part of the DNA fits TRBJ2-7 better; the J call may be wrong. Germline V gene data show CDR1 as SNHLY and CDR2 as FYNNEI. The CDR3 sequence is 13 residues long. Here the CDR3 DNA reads TGTGCCAGCAGAGAGGGGGGAACCTACGAGCAGTACTTC. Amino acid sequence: CASREGGTYEQYF.

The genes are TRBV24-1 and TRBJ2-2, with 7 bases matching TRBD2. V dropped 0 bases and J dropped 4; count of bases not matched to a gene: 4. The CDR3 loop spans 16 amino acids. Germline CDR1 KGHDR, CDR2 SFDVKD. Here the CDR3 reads CATSDLLGGGTGELFF. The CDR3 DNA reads TGTGCCACCAGTGATTTGCTTGGGGGGGGCACCGGGGAGCTGTTTTTT.

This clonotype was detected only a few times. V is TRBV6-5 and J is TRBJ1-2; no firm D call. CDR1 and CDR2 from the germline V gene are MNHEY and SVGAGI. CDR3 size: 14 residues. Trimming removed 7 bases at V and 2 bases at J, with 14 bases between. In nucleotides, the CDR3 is TGTGCCAGCAAACAATGGGGAGAAAACTATGGCTACACCTTC. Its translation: CASKQWGENYGYTF.

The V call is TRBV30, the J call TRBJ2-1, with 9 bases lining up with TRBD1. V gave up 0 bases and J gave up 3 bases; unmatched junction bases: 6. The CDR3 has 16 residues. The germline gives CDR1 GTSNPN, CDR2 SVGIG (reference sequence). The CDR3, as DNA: TGTGCCTGGAGTGTACTGGGACAGGGTCACTACAATGAGCAGTTCTTC. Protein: CAWSVLGQGHYNEQFF.

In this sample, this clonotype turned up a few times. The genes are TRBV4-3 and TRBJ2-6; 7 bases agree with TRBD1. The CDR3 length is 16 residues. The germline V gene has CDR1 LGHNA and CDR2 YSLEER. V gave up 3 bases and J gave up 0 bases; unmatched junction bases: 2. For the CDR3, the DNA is TGCGCCAGCAGCCAGAACAGGGGCTCTGGGGCCAACGTCCTGACTTTC. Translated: CASSQNRGSGANVLTF.

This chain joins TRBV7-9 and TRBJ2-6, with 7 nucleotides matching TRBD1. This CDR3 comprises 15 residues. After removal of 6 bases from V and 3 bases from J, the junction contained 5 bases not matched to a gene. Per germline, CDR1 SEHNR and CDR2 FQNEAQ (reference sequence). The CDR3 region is CASRNTGVGANVLTF. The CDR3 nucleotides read TGTGCCAGCAGGAATACAGGGGTTGGGGCCAACGTCCTGACTTTC.

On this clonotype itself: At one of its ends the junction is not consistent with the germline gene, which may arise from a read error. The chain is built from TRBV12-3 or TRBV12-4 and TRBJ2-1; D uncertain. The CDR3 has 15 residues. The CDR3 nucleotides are TGTGCCAGCAGTCTTGGGGTATTCGACCTGAATGAGCGGTTCTTC. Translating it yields CASSLGVFDLNERFF.

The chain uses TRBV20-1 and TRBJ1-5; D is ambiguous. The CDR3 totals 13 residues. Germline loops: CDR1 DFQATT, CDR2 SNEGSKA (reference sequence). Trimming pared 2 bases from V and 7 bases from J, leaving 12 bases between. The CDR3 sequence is CSARPETGQPQHF. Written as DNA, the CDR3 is TGCAGTGCTAGACCCGAAACGGGGCAGCCCCAGCATTTT.

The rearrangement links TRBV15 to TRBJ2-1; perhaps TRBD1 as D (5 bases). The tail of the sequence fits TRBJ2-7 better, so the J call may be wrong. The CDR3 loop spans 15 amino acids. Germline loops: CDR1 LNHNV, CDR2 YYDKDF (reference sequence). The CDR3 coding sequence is TGTGCCACCAGCAGAGACAGGGCTCCCTACAATGAGCAGTACTTC. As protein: CATSRDRAPYNEQYF.

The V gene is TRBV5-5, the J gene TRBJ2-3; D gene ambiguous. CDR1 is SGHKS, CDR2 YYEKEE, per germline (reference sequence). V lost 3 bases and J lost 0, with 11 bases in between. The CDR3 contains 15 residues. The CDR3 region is CASSSERGSTDTQYF. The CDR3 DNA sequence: TGTGCCAGCAGCTCTGAACGAGGCAGCACAGATACGCAGTATTTT.

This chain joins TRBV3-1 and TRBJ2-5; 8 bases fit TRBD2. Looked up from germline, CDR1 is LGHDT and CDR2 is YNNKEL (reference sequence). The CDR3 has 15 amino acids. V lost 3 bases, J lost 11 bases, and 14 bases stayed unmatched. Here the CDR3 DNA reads TGTGCCAGCAGCCAGTTTCTAAGCGGGAGCTTGGGGCAGTACTTC. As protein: CASSQFLSGSLGQYF.

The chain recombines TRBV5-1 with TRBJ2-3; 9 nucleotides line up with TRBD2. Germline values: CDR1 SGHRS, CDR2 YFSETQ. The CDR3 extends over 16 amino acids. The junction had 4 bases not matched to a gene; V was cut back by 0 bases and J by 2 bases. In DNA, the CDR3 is TGCGCCAGCAGCTTGGGACTAGCGGCGACCACAGATACGCAGTATTTT. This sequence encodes CASSLGLAATTDTQYF.

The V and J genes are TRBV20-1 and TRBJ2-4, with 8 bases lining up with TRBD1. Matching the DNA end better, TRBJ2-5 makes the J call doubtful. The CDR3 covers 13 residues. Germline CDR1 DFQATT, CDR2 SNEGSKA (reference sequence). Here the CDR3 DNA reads TGCAGTGCTAGATCGGGACAGGTGCAGACCCAGTACTTC. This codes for CSARSGQVQTQYF.

CDR3 region: CASSPGVWEGLHEQFF. The DNA for the CDR3 is TGTGCCAGCAGCCCAGGGGTATGGGAGGGACTCCATGAGCAGTTCTTC. The chain is built from TRBV5-6 and TRBJ2-1, with D possibly being TRBD2 (7 bases). Germline-derived CDR1 and CDR2 are SGHDT and YYEEEE. The CDR3 covers 16 residues. The V end was cut by 4 bases, the J end by 8 bases, with 22 bases between.

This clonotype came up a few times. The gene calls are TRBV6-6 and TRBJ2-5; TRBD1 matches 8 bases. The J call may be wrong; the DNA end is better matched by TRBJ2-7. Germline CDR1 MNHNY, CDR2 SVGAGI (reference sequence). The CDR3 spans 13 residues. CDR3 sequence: CAVRGTGASEQYF. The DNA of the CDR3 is TGTGCCGTCAGAGGGACAGGAGCCTCCGAGCAGTACTTC.

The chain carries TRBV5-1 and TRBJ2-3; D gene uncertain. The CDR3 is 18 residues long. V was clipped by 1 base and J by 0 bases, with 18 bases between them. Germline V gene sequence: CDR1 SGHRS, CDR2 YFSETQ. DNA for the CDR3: TGCGCCAGCAGCTTGTCGTTATGGGCAGAAGTTAGCACAGATACGCAGTATTTT. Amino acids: CASSLSLWAEVSTDTQYF.